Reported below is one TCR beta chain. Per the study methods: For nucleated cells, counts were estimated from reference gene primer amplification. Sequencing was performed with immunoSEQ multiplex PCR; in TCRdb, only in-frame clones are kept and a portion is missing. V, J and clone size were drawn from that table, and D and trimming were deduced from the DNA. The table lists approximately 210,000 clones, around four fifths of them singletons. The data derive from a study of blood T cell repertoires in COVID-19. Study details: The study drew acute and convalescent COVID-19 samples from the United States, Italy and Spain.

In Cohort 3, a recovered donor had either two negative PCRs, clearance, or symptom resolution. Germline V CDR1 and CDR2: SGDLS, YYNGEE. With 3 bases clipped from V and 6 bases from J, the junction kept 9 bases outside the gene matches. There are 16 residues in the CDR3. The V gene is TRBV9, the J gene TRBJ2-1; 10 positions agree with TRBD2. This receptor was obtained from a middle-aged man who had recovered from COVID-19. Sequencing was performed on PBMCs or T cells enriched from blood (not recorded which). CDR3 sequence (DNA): TGTGCCAGCAGCGCCTATAGCGGGAGGCTCGGCAATGAGCAGTTCTTC. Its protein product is CASSAYSGRLGNEQFF.